A selection of T cell receptor beta chains follows, all from one sample in a study of vaccination effects on CD4 cells after COVID-19. These receptors have no identified antigens. Repertoires were generated with immunoSEQ multiplex PCR, while TCRdb's copy carries only in-frame clones and drops some. The sample contains about 45,000 clones, roughly two thirds of which appear only once. The source was CD4+ T cells from PBMCs cultured with a peptide pool, collected before COVID-19 vaccination. The receptors were sampled from a human donor who had a prior SARS-CoV-2 infection. Each CDR3 is given with its conserved first and last residue. The D gene is left open where the match is weak. Rows may omit the clone size; those that give it use once, few, many or a size class.

V gene: TRBV6-5; J gene: TRBJ1-1; clone size: few; D gene: .; CDR3 DNA: TGTGCCAGCAGTTATTCGGGGGGCTCAGGACCCACTGAAGCTTTCTTT; CDR3 protein: CASSYSGGSGPTEAFF
V gene: TRBV7-3; J gene: TRBJ1-2; clone size: .; D gene: .; CDR3 DNA: TGTGCCAGCAGCTTAGGGGGGGATCGTTATGGCTACACCTTC; CDR3 protein: CASSLGGDRYGYTF
V gene: TRBV4-2; J gene: TRBJ2-7; clone size: few; D gene: .; CDR3 DNA: TGTGCCAGCAGCCAGGCCCCCTCCTACGAGCAGTACTTC; CDR3 protein: CASSQAPSYEQYF
V gene: TRBV29-1; J gene: TRBJ2-5; clone size: .; D gene: TRBD2; CDR3 DNA: TGCAGCGTTGCCGTAAGCGGGGGTCTACTCGGGGAGACCCAGTACTTC; CDR3 protein: CSVAVSGGLLGETQYF
V gene: TRBV5-1; J gene: TRBJ1-1; clone size: .; D gene: .; CDR3 DNA: TGCGCCAGCAGCTTGGTTCCCACGAACACTGAAGCTTTCTTT; CDR3 protein: CASSLVPTNTEAFF
V gene: TRBV5-1; J gene: TRBJ2-1; clone size: once; D gene: .; CDR3 DNA: TGCGCCAGCAGCTTGGTGGCGGCCTACAATGAGCAGTTCTTC; CDR3 protein: CASSLVAAYNEQFF
V gene: TRBV5-1; J gene: TRBJ2-1; clone size: few; D gene: TRBD2; CDR3 DNA: TGCGCCAGCAGCTTGATGGCGGGAGCTCTTGGTGAGCAGTTCTTC; CDR3 protein: CASSLMAGALGEQFF
V gene: TRBV7-2; J gene: TRBJ2-1; clone size: .; D gene: .; CDR3 DNA: TGTGCCAGCAGCTTAGATTCGACAGCCTACAATGAGCAGTTCTTC; CDR3 protein: CASSLDSTAYNEQFF
V gene: TRBV30; J gene: TRBJ1-2; clone size: few; D gene: .; CDR3 DNA: TGTGCCTGGAGTAACGGACGAGTATATGGCTACACCTTC; CDR3 protein: CAWSNGRVYGYTF
V gene: TRBV20-1; J gene: TRBJ2-7; clone size: .; D gene: .; CDR3 DNA: TGCAGTGCTAGTTCTCAGGGCGAGCAGTACTTC; CDR3 protein: CSASSQGEQYF
V gene: TRBV19; J gene: TRBJ2-3; clone size: .; D gene: TRBD2; CDR3 DNA: TGTGCCAGTAGTACAGCGGGAGGAGCAGATACGCAGTATTTT; CDR3 protein: CASSTAGGADTQYF
V gene: TRBV27; J gene: TRBJ1-5; clone size: .; D gene: TRBD1; CDR3 DNA: TGTGCCAGCAGTCGGGACAGGAATCAGCCCCAGCATTTT; CDR3 protein: CASSRDRNQPQHF
V gene: TRBV10-3; J gene: TRBJ1-6; clone size: .; D gene: .; CDR3 DNA: TGTGCCATCAGTGACCTGGGCAGTAATTCACCCCTCCACTTT; CDR3 protein: CAISDLGSNSPLHF
V gene: TRBV2; J gene: TRBJ2-4; clone size: once; D gene: TRBD2; CDR3 DNA: TGTGCCAGCAGTGAACGCCTAGCGGGGGTCATTCAGTACTTC; CDR3 protein: CASSERLAGVIQYF
V gene: TRBV6-1; J gene: TRBJ2-7; clone size: .; D gene: .; CDR3 DNA: TGTGCCAGCAGTGACCTAAGACTGACAGGCAACTACGAGCAGTACTTC; CDR3 protein: CASSDLRLTGNYEQYF
V gene: TRBV7-9; J gene: TRBJ2-1; clone size: .; D gene: .; CDR3 DNA: TGTGCCAGCAGCCTACAGCGCGCTAGGAATGAGCAGTTCTTC; CDR3 protein: CASSLQRARNEQFF
V gene: TRBV5-1; J gene: TRBJ2-3; clone size: .; D gene: .; CDR3 DNA: TGCGCCAGCAGCTTGCCTGGCAGGGTGGGCACAGATACGCAGTATTTT; CDR3 protein: CASSLPGRVGTDTQYF
V gene: TRBV9; J gene: TRBJ1-5; clone size: few; D gene: .; CDR3 DNA: TGTGCCAGCAGCGTAGGGACGGCCGGTCAGCCCCAGCATTTT; CDR3 protein: CASSVGTAGQPQHF
V gene: TRBV18; J gene: TRBJ1-2; clone size: few; D gene: .; CDR3 DNA: TGTGCCAGCTCACCACTAGTCCGGGGAGATAACTATGGCTACACCTTC; CDR3 protein: CASSPLVRGDNYGYTF